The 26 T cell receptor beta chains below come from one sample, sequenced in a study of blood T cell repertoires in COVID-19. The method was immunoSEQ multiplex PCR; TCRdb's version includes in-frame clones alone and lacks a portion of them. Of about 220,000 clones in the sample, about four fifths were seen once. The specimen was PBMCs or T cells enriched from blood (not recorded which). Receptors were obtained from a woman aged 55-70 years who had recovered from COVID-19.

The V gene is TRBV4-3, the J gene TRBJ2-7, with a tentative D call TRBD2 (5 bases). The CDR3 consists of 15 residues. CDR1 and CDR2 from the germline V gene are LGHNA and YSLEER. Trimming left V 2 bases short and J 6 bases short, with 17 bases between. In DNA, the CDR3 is TGCGCCAGCAGCCAAATGGGAGTATCTACGAGCGAGCAGTACTTC. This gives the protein CASSQMGVSTSEQYF.

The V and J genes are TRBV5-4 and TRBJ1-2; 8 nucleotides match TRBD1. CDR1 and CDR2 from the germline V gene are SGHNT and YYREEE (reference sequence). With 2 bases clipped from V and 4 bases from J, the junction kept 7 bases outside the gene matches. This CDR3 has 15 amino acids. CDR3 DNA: TGTGCCAGCAGCTTCCGGGACAGGTACAGCTATGGCTACACCTTC. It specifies CASSFRDRYSYGYTF.

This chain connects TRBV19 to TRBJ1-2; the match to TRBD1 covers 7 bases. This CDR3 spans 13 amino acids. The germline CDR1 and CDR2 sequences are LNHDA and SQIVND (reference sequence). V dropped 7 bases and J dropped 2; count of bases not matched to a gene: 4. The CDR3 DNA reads TGTGCCAGTACCATGACAGGGAACTATGGCTACACCTTC. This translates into CASTMTGNYGYTF.

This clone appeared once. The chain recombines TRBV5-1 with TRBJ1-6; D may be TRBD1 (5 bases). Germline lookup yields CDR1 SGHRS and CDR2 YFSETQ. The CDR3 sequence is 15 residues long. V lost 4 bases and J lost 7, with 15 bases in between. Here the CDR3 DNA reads TGCGCCAGCAGCCCTGACCGGGGGATAAATTCACCCCTCCACTTT. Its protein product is CASSPDRGINSPLHF.

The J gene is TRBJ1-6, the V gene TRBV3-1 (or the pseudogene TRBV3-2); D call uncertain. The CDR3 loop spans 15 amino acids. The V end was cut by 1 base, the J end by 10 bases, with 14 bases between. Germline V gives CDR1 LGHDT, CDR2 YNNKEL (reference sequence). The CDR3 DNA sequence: TGTGCCAGCAGCCAAGGAGTGGACTCCAGGTCACCCCTCCACTTT. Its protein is CASSQGVDSRSPLHF.

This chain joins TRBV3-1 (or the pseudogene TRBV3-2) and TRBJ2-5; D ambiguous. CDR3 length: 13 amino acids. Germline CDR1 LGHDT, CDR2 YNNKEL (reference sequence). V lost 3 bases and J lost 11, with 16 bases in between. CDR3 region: CASSQDPRQPQYF. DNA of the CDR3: TGTGCCAGCAGCCAGGATCCCAGGCAGCCGCAGTACTTC.

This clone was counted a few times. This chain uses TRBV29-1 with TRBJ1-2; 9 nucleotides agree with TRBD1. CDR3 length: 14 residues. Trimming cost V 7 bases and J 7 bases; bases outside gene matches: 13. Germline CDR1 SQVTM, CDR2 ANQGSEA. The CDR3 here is CSGGDRAQGGGYTF. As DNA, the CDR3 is TGCAGCGGTGGGGACAGGGCGCAAGGCGGTGGCTACACCTTC.

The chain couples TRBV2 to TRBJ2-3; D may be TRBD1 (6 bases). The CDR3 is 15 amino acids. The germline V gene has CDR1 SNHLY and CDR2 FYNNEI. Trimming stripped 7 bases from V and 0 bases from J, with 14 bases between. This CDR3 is CASTYGTLSTDTQYF. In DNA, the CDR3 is TGTGCCAGCACTTACGGGACACTTAGCACAGATACGCAGTATTTT.

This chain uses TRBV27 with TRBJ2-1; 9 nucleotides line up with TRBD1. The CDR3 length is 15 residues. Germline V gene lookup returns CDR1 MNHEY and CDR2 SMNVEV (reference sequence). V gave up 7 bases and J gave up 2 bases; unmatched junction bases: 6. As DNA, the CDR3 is TGTGCCAGCATGGCGGGACAGGGAACCTACAATGAGCAGTTCTTC. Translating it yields CASMAGQGTYNEQFF.

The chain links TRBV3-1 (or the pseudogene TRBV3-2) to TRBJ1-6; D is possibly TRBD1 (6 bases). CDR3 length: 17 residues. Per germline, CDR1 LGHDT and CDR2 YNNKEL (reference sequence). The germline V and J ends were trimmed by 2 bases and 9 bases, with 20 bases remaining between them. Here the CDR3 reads CASSQPTRRGFSSPLHF. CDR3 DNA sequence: TGTGCCAGCAGCCAACCAACTCGAAGGGGGTTTAGTTCACCCCTCCACTTT.

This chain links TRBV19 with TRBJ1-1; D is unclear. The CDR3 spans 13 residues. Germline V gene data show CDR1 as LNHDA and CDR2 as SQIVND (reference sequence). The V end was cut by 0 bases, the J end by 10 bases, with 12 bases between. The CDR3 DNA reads TGTGCCAGTAGTATAGATCTTGCGTATGGAGCTTTCTTT. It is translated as CASSIDLAYGAFF.

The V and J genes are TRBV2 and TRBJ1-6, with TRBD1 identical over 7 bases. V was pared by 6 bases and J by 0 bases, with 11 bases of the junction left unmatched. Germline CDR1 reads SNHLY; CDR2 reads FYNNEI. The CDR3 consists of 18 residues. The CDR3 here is CASRGTVNLSSYNSPLHF. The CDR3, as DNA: TGTGCCAGCAGAGGGACAGTAAACCTCAGCTCCTATAATTCACCCCTCCACTTT.

Here the CDR3 DNA reads TGTGCCAGCAGCTCCCGGAGGAGGGTTGCCCCCATGAACACTGAAGCTTTCTTT. This translates into CASSSRRRVAPMNTEAFF. The rearrangement links TRBV5-8 to TRBJ1-1; D not resolved. Between the trimmed V and J ends, which lost 3 bases and 0 bases, there was a span of 21 bases. This CDR3 spans 18 amino acids. The V gene's germline CDR1 is SGHTS and CDR2 YDEGEE.

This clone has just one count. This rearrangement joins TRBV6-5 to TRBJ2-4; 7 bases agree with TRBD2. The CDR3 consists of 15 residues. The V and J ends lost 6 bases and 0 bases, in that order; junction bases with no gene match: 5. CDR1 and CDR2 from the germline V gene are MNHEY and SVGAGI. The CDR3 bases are TGTGCCAGCAGCGGTGGGGGGGTAGCCAAAAACATTCAGTACTTC. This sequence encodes CASSGGGVAKNIQYF.

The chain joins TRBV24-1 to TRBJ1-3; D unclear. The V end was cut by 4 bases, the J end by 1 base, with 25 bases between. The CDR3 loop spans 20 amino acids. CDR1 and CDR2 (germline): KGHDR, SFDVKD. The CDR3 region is CATSDPPRLRRSLSGNTIYF. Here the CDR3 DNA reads TGTGCCACCAGTGACCCACCCCGACTGAGGAGAAGTCTGTCTGGAAACACCATATATTTT.

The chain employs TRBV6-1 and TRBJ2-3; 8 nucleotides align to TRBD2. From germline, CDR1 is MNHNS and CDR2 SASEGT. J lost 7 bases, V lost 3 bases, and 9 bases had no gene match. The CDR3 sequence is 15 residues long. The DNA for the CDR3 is TGTGCCAGCAGTGAGTGGGGACTAGTATCGAATACGCAGTATTTT. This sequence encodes CASSEWGLVSNTQYF.

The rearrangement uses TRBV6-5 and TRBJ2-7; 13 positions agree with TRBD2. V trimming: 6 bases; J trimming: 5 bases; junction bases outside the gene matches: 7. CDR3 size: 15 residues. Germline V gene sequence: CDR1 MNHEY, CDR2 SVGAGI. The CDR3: CASRNRGLAGDEQYF. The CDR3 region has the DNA TGTGCCAGCAGAAACCGCGGACTAGCGGGAGACGAGCAGTACTTC.

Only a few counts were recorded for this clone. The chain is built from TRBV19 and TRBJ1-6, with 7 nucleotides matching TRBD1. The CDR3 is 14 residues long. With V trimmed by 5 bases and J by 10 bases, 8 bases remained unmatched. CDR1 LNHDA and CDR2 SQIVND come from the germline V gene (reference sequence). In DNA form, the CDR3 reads TGTGCCAGTAGTTTGACAGGGAAGGACTCACCCCTCCACTTT. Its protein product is CASSLTGKDSPLHF.

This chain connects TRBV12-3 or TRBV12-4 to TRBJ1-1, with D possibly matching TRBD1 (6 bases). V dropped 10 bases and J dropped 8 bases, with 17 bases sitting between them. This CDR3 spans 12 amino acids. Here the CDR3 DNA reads TGTGCCACTACAGGGCTGGGGGTAGAAGCTTTCTTT. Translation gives CATTGLGVEAFF.

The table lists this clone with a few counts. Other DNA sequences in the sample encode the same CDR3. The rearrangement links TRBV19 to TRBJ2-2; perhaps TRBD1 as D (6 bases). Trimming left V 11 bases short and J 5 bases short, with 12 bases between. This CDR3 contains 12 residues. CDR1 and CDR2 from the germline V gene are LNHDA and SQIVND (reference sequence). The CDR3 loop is CAGGYRTGELFF. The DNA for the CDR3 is TGTGCCGGGGGCTATAGGACCGGGGAGCTGTTTTTT.

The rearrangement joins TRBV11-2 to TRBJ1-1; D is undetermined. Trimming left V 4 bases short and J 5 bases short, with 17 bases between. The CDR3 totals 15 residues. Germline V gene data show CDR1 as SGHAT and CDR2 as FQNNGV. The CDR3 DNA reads TGTGCCAGCAGCTGGAGGACGGGAGCAAGGACTGAAGCTTTCTTT. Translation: CASSWRTGARTEAFF.

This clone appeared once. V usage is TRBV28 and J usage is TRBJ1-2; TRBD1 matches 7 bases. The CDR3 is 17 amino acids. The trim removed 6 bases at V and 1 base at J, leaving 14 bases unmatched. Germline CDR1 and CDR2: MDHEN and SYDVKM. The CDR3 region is CASSPITGEILNYGYTF. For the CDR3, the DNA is TGTGCCAGCAGCCCAATTACAGGGGAGATCCTTAACTATGGCTACACCTTC.

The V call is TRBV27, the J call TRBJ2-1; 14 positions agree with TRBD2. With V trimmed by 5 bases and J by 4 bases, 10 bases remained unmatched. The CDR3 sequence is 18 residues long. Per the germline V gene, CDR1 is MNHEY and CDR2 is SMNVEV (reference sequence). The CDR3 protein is CASSPTGLAGVNYNEQFF. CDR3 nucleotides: TGTGCCAGCAGTCCCACGGGACTAGCGGGAGTCAATTACAATGAGCAGTTCTTC.

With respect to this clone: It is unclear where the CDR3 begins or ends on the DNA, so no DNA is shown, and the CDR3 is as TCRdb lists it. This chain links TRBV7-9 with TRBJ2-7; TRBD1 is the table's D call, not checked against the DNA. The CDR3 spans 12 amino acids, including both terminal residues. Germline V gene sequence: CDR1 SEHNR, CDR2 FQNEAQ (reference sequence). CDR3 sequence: CASSLGVATGSF.

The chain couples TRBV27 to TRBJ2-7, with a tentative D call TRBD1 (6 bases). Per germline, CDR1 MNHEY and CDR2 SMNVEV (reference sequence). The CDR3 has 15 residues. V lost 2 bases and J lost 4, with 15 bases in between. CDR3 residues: CASSLHGTSIYEQYF. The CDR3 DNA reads TGTGCCAGCAGTTTACATGGGACAAGTATATACGAGCAGTACTTC.

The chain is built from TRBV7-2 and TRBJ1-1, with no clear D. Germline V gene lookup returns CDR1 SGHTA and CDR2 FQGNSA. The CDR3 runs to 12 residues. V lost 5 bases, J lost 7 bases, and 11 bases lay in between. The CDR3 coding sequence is TGTGCCAGCAGCCCCTCCTCCGGTGAAGCTTTCTTT. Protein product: CASSPSSGEAFF. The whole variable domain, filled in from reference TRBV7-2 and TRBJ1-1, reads GAGVSQSPSNKVTEKGKDVELRCDPISGHTALYWYRQSLGQGLEFLIYFQGNSAPDKSGLPSDRFSAERTGGSVSTLTIQRTQQEDSAVYLCASSPSSGEAFFGQGTRLTVV.